This T cell receptor (beta chain) came from a study of CD8 T cells in ankylosing spondylitis. Study-wide results and limits: Disease-linked clones had a CD8+ phenotype and relatively low frequency in peripheral blood. A motif in TCR beta, a set of under ten highly homologous variants, appeared characteristic of ankylosing spondylitis blood. Reportedly, significant enrichment of disease-linked clones occurred in matched ankylosing spondylitis synovial fluid.

CDR3 length equals 17 residues. V lost 2 bases, J lost 0 bases, and 17 bases lay in between. In making TCR beta libraries, quantitative 5'-RACE with molecular barcodes was used. MiXCR was run by TCRdb on the 5' RACE reads, yielding one entry per CDR3 protein. The data contain about 390,000 distinct CDR3 sequences, 20% to 25% of them singletons. On this clonotype: Its antigen is not known.

The J gene is TRBJ2-7, the V gene TRBV12-3 or TRBV12-4; D gene uncertain. Specimen: blood, either unsorted or a sorted T cell fraction (not recorded which). This TCR derives from a male donor with ankylosing spondylitis. The DNA of the CDR3 is TGTGCCAGCAGTTTAATGGCCCAGACAACGAGCTCCTACGAGCAGTACTTC. Protein product: CASSLMAQTTSSYEQYF.